This TCR beta chain appears in the sequencing data of a study of beta chain features in type 1 diabetes. The CDR3 covers 13 residues. Trimming at V came to 6 bases and at J to 4 bases, leaving 1 base not matched to a gene. In germline, CDR1 is KGHSH, CDR2 LQKENI. Study observations and caveats: People with Type 1 diabetes carried modestly yet significantly shorter TCRB CDR3s in all four CD4+ subsets.

Sequenced material consisted of expressed TCRB transcripts (all of the isolated RNA was reverse transcribed). Produced via immunoSEQ multiplex PCR; TCRdb's table is partial and in-frame only. Of around 260,000 clones in the sample, around 21% were seen once. Remarks on this clone: Its antigen is unknown. This CDR3 is also generated by other DNA sequences in the sample.

Sequenced: naive CD4+ T cells from blood. This clonotype was sampled from a woman aged 40 to 50 with type 1 diabetes. J is TRBJ1-5 and V is TRBV18; 9 bases map to TRBD1. The CDR3 sequence: CASSGQGNQPQHF. The CDR3 nucleotides are TGTGCCAGCTCTGGACAGGGGAATCAGCCCCAGCATTTT.